The source of this TCR beta chain is a study of blood T cell repertoires in COVID-19. Overall study context: Sites across the United States, Italy and Spain contributed samples from acute and convalescent COVID-19. In each case, the material was cDNA or gDNA derived from T cells, B-cell-depleted T cells, or PBMCs.

The CDR3 loop spans 13 amino acids. Trimming took 2 bases from V and 4 from J, leaving 6 bases between them. Germline CDR1 and CDR2: MNHEY and SVGEGT. Under the authors' procedure: Amplification of reference gene primers was used by the study to estimate nucleated cell counts. The protocol was immunoSEQ multiplex PCR, while the TCRdb copy is restricted to in-frame clones and leaves out a portion. The V and J calls and clone size were taken over from that table, and D and trimming were inferred from the DNA. The sample lists around 350,000 clones, 70% to 90% occurring once. The chain links TRBV6-2 or TRBV6-3 to TRBJ1-5; tentatively, D is TRBD1 (5 bases). This TCR was sampled from a human donor in a cohort sampled during active COVID-19. The sample consisted of peripheral blood. The CDR3 loop reads CASSYGGNQPQHF. The CDR3 DNA follows: TGTGCCAGCAGTTACGGGGGGAATCAGCCCCAGCATTTT.